The sequence of this T cell receptor (beta chain) was determined in a study of T cell repertoires in cytomegalovirus infection (dated by TCRdb to the late 2010s). At the level of the whole study: The HLA type of each donor mattered for the analysis, because public TCR beta signatures pointed to carriage of CMV infection along with the matching HLA type. Here is what the overall study found, with its caveats: In both this cohort and an independent approximately 400-donor cohort, the cumulative frequency of public TCR beta family members distinguished carriers of CMV infection plus the relevant HLA type. In the ex vivo response, HLA-C-restricted CMV-specific TCR beta clonotypes were dominant, and in two of eight donors the single most frequent clonotype came from this HLA-C-restricted group.

Sequencing was performed on an Illumina HiSeq 1500. TCRdb reanalyzed the raw reads on its own, using fastp at Q25 for trimming and MiXCR for clone calling, and kept in-frame beta chains. CDR3 protein sequences are deduplicated, and each keeps its most common genes and DNA. In this sample the table shows about 330,000 distinct CDR3 sequences, 8% to 10% of which occur a single time. 3.5% to 4.5% of the sample is taken by the ten largest. This clonotype has at least ten counts. The target of this receptor is not known. One base away there is no much larger clone; base qualities are not given. From the germline V gene, CDR1 is LGHNA and CDR2 is YSLEER. Trimming takes 0 bases from V and 9 bases from J, and the germline ends sit 19 bases apart. The cysteine opens and the phenylalanine closes a CDR3 of 16 amino acids. Left in the record is the CDR3 DNA by itself, 48 bases read in frame from the first base.

Recombination joined TRBV4-3 with TRBJ2-3; no D gene can be assigned with confidence. Material: PBMCs. The source of this sequence is a human donor in good health (CMV status not recorded). Some clones in this sample may be carry-over from other donors' samples. The sequenced DNA: TGCGCCAGCAGCCAAGAAGTGGCTGATTTCGTTCGCACGCAGTATTTT. Protein translation: CASSQEVADFVRTQYF.